This T cell receptor beta chain originates from a study of human T cells and chemical hapten exposure. Notes on this clonotype: Its antigen remains unknown.

Broader study findings: With alopecia, donors may have immune responses unlike healthy people's.

Individual cDNA molecules (in the library) carried attached unique molecular identifiers. The authors' processing: 90,000 to 100,000 TCRs per sample was the median, with a range of 23,224 to 690,600. TCRdb fed the RACE reads into MiXCR, producing one record per CDR3 protein. The V and J calls, along with clone size, are taken from TCRdb and not from the paper's own processing. The sample yields about 260,000 distinct CDR3 sequences, 7.5% to 9% seen once. V lost 3 bases, J lost 0 bases, and 11 bases lay in between. The CDR3 sequence is 15 residues long. The germline V gene encodes CDR1 SGHTA and CDR2 FQGNSA. The sample's time point: pre-sensitization, week 0. Treatment of the sample: therapeutic diphenylcyclopropenone sensitization with weekly scalp DPC. People who gave samples had alopecia, were 18 to 70 years old, and were suitable for DPC.

The chain links TRBV7-2 to TRBJ1-1, with unresolved D. The TCR originated in a woman aged 40 to 49 with alopecia areata. Some clones in this sample may be carry-over from other donors' samples. The specimen was whole blood, collected in connection with sensitization to the hapten diphenylcyclopropenone (DPC). The CDR3, as DNA: TGTGCCAGCAGCTTTATATCCCCCGTGAACACTGAAGCTTTCTTT. As protein: CASSFISPVNTEAFF.